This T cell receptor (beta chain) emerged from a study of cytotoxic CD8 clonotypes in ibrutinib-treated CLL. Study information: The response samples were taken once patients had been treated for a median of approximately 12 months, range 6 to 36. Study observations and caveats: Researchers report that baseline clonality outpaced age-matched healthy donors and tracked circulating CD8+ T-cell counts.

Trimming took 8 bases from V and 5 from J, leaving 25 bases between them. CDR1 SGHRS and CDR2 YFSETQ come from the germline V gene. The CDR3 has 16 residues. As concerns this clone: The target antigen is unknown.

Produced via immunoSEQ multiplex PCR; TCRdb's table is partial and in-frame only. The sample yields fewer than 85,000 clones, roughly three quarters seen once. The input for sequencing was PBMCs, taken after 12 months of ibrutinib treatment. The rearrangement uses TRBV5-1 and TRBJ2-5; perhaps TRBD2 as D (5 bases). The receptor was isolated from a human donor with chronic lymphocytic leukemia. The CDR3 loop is CASARTPVAFGETQYF. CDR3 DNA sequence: TGCGCCAGTGCCCGGACCCCTGTAGCGTTTGGGGAGACCCAGTACTTC.